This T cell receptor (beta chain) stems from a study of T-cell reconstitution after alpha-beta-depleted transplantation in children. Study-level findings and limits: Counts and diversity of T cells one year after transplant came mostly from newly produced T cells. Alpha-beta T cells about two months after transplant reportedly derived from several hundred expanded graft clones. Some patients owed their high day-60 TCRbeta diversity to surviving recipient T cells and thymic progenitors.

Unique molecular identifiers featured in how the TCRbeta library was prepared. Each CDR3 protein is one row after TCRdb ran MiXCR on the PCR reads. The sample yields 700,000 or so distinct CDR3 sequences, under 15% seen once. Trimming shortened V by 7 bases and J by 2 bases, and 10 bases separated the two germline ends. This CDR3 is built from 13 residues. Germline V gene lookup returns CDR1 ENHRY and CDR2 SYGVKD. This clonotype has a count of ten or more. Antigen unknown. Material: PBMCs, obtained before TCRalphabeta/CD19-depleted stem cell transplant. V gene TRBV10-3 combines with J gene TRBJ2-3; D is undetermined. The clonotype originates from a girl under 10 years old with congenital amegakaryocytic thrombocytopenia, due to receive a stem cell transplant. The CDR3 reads CAIMGYSTDTQYF. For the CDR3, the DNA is TGTGCCATCATGGGCTACTCCACAGATACGCAGTATTTT.